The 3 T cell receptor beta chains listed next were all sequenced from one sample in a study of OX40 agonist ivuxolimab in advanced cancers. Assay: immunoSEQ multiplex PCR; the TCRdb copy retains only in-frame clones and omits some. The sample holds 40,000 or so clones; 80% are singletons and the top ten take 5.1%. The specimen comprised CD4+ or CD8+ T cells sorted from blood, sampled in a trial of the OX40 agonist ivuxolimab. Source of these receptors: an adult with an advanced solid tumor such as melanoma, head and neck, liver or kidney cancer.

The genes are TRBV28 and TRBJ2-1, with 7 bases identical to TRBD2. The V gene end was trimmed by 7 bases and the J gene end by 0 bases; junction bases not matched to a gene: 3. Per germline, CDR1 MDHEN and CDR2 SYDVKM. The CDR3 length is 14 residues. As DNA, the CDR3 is TGTGCCAGCACTTGGGGGGGCTCCTACAATGAGCAGTTCTTC. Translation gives CASTWGGSYNEQFF.

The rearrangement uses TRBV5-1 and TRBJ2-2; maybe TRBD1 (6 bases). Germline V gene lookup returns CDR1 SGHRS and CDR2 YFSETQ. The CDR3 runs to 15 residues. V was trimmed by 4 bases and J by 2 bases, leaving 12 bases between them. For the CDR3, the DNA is TGCGCCAGCAGCCGGGACAACCATAACACCGGGGAGCTGTTTTTT. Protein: CASSRDNHNTGELFF.

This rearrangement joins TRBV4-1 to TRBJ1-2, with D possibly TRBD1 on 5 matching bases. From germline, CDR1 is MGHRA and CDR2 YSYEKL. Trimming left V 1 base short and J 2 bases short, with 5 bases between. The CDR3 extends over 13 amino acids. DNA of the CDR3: TGCGCCAGCAGCCAAGGACAGAACTATGGCTACACCTTC. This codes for CASSQGQNYGYTF.